Below are 8 T cell receptor beta chains sequenced from a single sample in a study of blood T cell repertoires in COVID-19. Assay used: immunoSEQ multiplex PCR; TCRdb lists only in-frame clones, some missing. The repertoire holds about 190,000 clones, with roughly 86% as singletons. The specimen sequenced was peripheral blood. The receptor source for this set is a woman aged 25 to 39 with active or convalescent COVID-19.

V and J are TRBV28 and TRBJ2-7; 7 positions match TRBD1. Germline loops: CDR1 MDHEN, CDR2 SYDVKM. The CDR3 consists of 15 residues. Trimming at V came to 3 bases and at J to 4 bases, leaving 9 bases not matched to a gene. In nucleotides, the CDR3 is TGTGCCAGCAGTTTTCGGGGACAGAGTGGTTACGAGCAGTACTTC. It codes for CASSFRGQSGYEQYF.

This chain links TRBV11-3 with TRBJ2-2, with TRBD1 matching 7 bases. The CDR3 contains 17 residues. Trimming removed 4 bases from V and 6 bases from J; junction bases left unmatched: 14. Per germline, CDR1 SGHNT and CDR2 YENEEA. The CDR3 loop reads CASSSSGQVVLAGELFF. CDR3 coding DNA: TGTGCCAGCAGCTCCTCAGGACAGGTAGTTTTGGCCGGGGAGCTGTTTTTT.

The CDR3 is CASSQELAAYEQYF. The CDR3 nucleotides read TGCGCCAGCAGCCAAGAACTAGCAGCATACGAGCAGTACTTC. V and J are TRBV4-1 and TRBJ2-7; TRBD2 might be the D (6 bases). This CDR3 is 14 amino acids long. Germline V lookup: CDR1 MGHRA, CDR2 YSYEKL. Trimming left V 0 bases short and J 4 bases short, with 10 bases between.

This clone was seen just once. J is TRBJ2-5 and V is TRBV10-3; TRBD2 agrees at 10 bases. Unmatched junction bases numbered 5, after V lost 0 bases and J lost 4 bases. From germline, CDR1 is ENHRY and CDR2 SYGVKD. The CDR3 contains 16 residues. The DNA for the CDR3 is TGTGCCATCAGTGAGTCGGGAGCGGGAGGGGGAGAGACCCAGTACTTC. It encodes CAISESGAGGGETQYF.

The J gene is TRBJ1-2, the V gene TRBV19; 8 bases are a match to TRBD1. J gave up 2 bases and V 6 bases, and 11 bases lay outside the gene matches. CDR1 is LNHDA and CDR2 is SQIVND in the germline V gene (reference sequence). The CDR3 extends over 16 amino acids. CDR3 DNA: TGTGCCAGTAGGACGACAGGGGCAAGATCCAACTATGGCTACACCTTC. Translating gives CASRTTGARSNYGYTF.

The V and J genes are TRBV4-2 and TRBJ1-5; TRBD1 matches 10 bases. The CDR3 loop spans 15 amino acids. V trimming: 4 bases; J trimming: 7 bases; junction bases outside the gene matches: 7. Germline values: CDR1 LGHNA, CDR2 YNFKEQ. The CDR3 here is CASSLRTGGSQPQHF. CDR3 sequence (DNA): TGTGCCAGCAGCCTTCGGACAGGGGGAAGCCAGCCCCAGCATTTT.

The chain couples TRBV12-5 to TRBJ1-1, with D uncertain. CDR1 is LGHNT, CDR2 FRNRAP, per germline. V lost 2 bases and J lost 5, with 9 bases in between. The CDR3 loop spans 13 amino acids. The CDR3 spells CASGLWANTEAFF. In DNA form, the CDR3 reads TGTGCTAGTGGTTTGTGGGCTAATACTGAAGCTTTCTTT.

The chain links TRBV18 to TRBJ1-1; TRBD1 is a possible D gene (6 bases). The CDR3 extends over 14 amino acids. V was pared by 4 bases and J by 1 base, with 10 bases between. Germline V gene data show CDR1 as KGHSH and CDR2 as LQKENI. The CDR3 DNA follows: TGTGCCAGCTCACGTACAGGGACGAACACTGAAGCTTTCTTT. Protein sequence: CASSRTGTNTEAFF. Full variable domain (rest looked up from reference TRBV18 and TRBJ1-1): NAGVMQNPRHLVRRRGQEARLRCSPMKGHSHVYWYRQLPEEGLKFMVYLQKENIIDESGMPKERFSAEFPKEGPSILRIQQVVRGDSAAYFCASSRTGTNTEAFFGQGTRLTVV.